A single sample is the source of the 18 T cell receptor beta chains below, sequenced in a study of T-cell memory formation after mild COVID-19. Using its own MiXCR run on the 5' RACE reads, TCRdb lists one record per CDR3 protein. The sample has about 560,000 distinct CDR3 sequences, 17% seen once. Sequenced: PBMCs or a T cell subset sorted from them (not recorded which). The receptors stem from an adult woman who had mild COVID-19 (a few samples of this study predate the infection). Cell type and time point are not known.

This clonotype occurred many times. The chain joins TRBV3-1 to TRBJ2-7; possible D gene TRBD2, 5 bases. This CDR3 region has 18 residues. Germline CDR1 and CDR2: LGHDT and YNNKEL (reference sequence). Trimming took 1 base from V and 1 from J, leaving 20 bases between them. For the CDR3, the DNA is TGTGCCAGCAGCCAAGCAGGAGGAAACCGCGCAAGGTCCTACGAGCAGTACTTC. Its protein is CASSQAGGNRARSYEQYF.

This clonotype was counted a few times. This rearrangement joins TRBV20-1 to TRBJ2-7; D might be TRBD1 (6 bases). Germline V gene lookup returns CDR1 DFQATT and CDR2 SNEGSKA (reference sequence). Trimming stripped 0 bases from V and 0 bases from J, with 9 bases between. This CDR3 spans 14 amino acids. The CDR3 DNA reads as TGCAGTGCTAGAGATTTCAGGGGCTCCTACGAGCAGTACTTC. Translating it yields CSARDFRGSYEQYF.

The chain combines TRBV12-3 or TRBV12-4 with TRBJ1-1; D is possibly TRBD1 (5 bases). V was pared by 6 bases and J by 3 bases, with 14 bases between. The CDR3 totals 14 residues. The CDR3 bases are TGTGCCAGCAGGGGGCTCGGGGGGGACACTGAAGCTTTCTTT. Residues: CASRGLGGDTEAFF.

This clonotype was detected only a few times. It is unclear where the CDR3 begins or ends on the DNA, so no DNA is shown, and the CDR3 is as TCRdb lists it. The chain recombines TRBV12-3 or TRBV12-4 with TRBJ1-6; the table assigns TRBD1, which was not confirmed against the DNA. The CDR3 is 14 residues long, ends included. The CDR3 reads CASSFLAGESPLHF.

The sample holds a few counts of this clonotype. The chain employs TRBV24-1 and TRBJ2-5; tentative D call: TRBD2 (6 bases). The CDR3 contains 15 residues. Germline V CDR1 and CDR2: KGHDR, SFDVKD. V was cut by 4 bases and J by 5 bases, with 16 bases left in between. In DNA, the CDR3 is TGTGCCACCAGTGACCCCCTGGGACTGATTGAGACCCAGTACTTC. Protein: CATSDPLGLIETQYF.

V and J are TRBV11-2 and TRBJ2-3; 8 nucleotides align to TRBD2. The CDR3 is 15 residues long. The V and J ends lost 5 bases and 2 bases, in that order; junction bases with no gene match: 6. CDR1 SGHAT and CDR2 FQNNGV come from the germline V gene. CDR3 sequence reads: CASSPIAGPTDTQYF. CDR3 bases: TGTGCCAGCAGCCCGATAGCGGGACCCACAGATACGCAGTATTTT.

This clonotype has just a few counts. This rearrangement joins TRBV20-1 to TRBJ1-1; a weak D match, TRBD1 (6 bases). Per germline, CDR1 DFQATT and CDR2 SNEGSKA (reference sequence). The length of the CDR3 is 15 residues. Trimming shortened V by 3 bases and J by 4 bases, and 18 bases separated the two germline ends. The CDR3 is CSASPTTGLGTEAFF. The CDR3 nucleotides are TGCAGTGCTAGCCCGACAACAGGGTTGGGCACTGAAGCTTTCTTT.

This clonotype was counted between two and nine times. The V gene is TRBV4-2, the J gene TRBJ2-7; D is possibly TRBD2 (5 bases). Germline V gene data show CDR1 as LGHNA and CDR2 as YNFKEQ. The V gene lost 0 bases and the J gene lost 3 bases, with 9 bases spanning the gap. This CDR3 is built from 14 residues. As DNA, the CDR3 is TGTGCCAGCAGCCAAGAACGACTATTCTACGAGCAGTACTTC. This encodes CASSQERLFYEQYF.

This rearrangement joins TRBV11-3 to TRBJ1-1; unclear D gene. This CDR3 has 13 amino acids. Germline V lookup: CDR1 SGHNT, CDR2 YENEEA. V was trimmed by 5 bases and J by 4 bases, leaving 11 bases between them. This chain's CDR3 is CASSREAGTEAFF. The CDR3 nucleotides read TGTGCCAGCAGCCGAGAAGCGGGCACTGAAGCTTTCTTT.

This clonotype turned up a few times. V and J are TRBV2 and TRBJ2-3, with 8 bases lining up with TRBD1. The CDR3 has 19 residues. In germline, CDR1 is SNHLY, CDR2 FYNNEI. V was clipped by 4 bases and J by 6 bases; unmatched bases: 21. For the CDR3, the DNA is TGTGCCAGCAGTGGCTTATTTCGAGACGACAGGGGTTTTCAGGATACGCAGTATTTT. This codes for CASSGLFRDDRGFQDTQYF.

The V and J genes are TRBV6-6 and TRBJ2-1, with 8 positions matching TRBD1. The V and J ends lost 9 bases and 2 bases, in that order; junction bases with no gene match: 9. Looked up from germline, CDR1 is MNHNY and CDR2 is SVGAGI (reference sequence). The CDR3 is 15 residues long. The CDR3 bases are TGTGCCAGTGAGATCGGACAGGGCACCTACAATGAGCAGTTCTTC. It is translated as CASEIGQGTYNEQFF.

This clonotype came up many times. The gene calls are TRBV7-2 and TRBJ1-2; the match to TRBD1 covers 12 bases. CDR1 is SGHTA and CDR2 is FQGNSA in the germline V gene. V lost 5 bases, J lost 6 bases, and 1 base stayed unmatched. The CDR3 covers 13 residues. This CDR3 reads CASSRDRGHGYTF. The CDR3 bases are TGTGCCAGCAGCCGGGACAGGGGGCATGGCTACACCTTC.

This clonotype has just a few counts. This chain links TRBV12-3 or TRBV12-4 with TRBJ2-1, with D perhaps TRBD2 (6 bases). The CDR3 sequence is 16 residues long. The V end lost 3 bases, the J end lost 1 base, and 13 bases lay between the germline ends. The CDR3 spells CASSFGGARSYNEQFF. In DNA form, the CDR3 reads TGTGCCAGCAGTTTCGGAGGGGCTAGATCCTACAATGAGCAGTTCTTC.

The sample holds a few counts of this clonotype. The chain has TRBV19 and TRBJ1-1; TRBD1 aligns across 7 bases. V was clipped by 6 bases and J by 1 base; unmatched bases: 5. This CDR3 spans 14 amino acids. Germline V CDR1 and CDR2: LNHDA, SQIVND (reference sequence). The CDR3 DNA follows: TGTGCCAGTAGGCCCGGACAGGAGAACACTGAAGCTTTCTTT. Protein product: CASRPGQENTEAFF.

The genes are TRBV12-3 or TRBV12-4 and TRBJ1-4; D may be TRBD1 (5 bases). The ends were cut back, 3 bases at V and 7 bases at J, with 15 bases in the middle. The CDR3 runs to 15 residues. This CDR3 reads CASSFSTGQGEKLFF. The CDR3 coding sequence is TGTGCCAGCAGTTTCAGCACCGGGCAGGGTGAAAAACTGTTTTTT.

In its sample, this clonotype was seen a few times. The chain couples TRBV27 to TRBJ2-1; TRBD1 might be the D (6 bases). V lost 2 bases to trimming and J lost 11 bases, with 7 bases between them. The CDR3 loop spans 11 amino acids. In germline, CDR1 is MNHEY, CDR2 SMNVEV (reference sequence). CDR3 nucleotide sequence: TGTGCCAGCAGTTTAGGGGGCCAGCAGTTCTTC. Translating it yields CASSLGGQQFF.

This chain uses TRBV7-2 with TRBJ2-7; possible D gene TRBD1, 6 bases. The V gene lost 1 base and the J gene lost 2 bases, with 12 bases spanning the gap. The germline V gene encodes CDR1 SGHTA and CDR2 FQGNSA. The CDR3 is made up of 15 amino acids. The CDR3 loop is CASSLGQGTPYEQYF. DNA for the CDR3: TGTGCCAGCAGCTTAGGCCAGGGGACCCCCTACGAGCAGTACTTC.

V usage is TRBV20-1 and J usage is TRBJ2-7; 11 bases fit TRBD1. The V gene's germline CDR1 is DFQATT and CDR2 SNEGSKA (reference sequence). The CDR3 is 11 amino acids. The J segment lost 6 bases and the V segment lost 5 bases, leaving 0 bases of the junction unmatched. CDR3 amino acids: CSAGTGGEQYF. In DNA, the CDR3 is TGCAGTGCTGGGACAGGGGGCGAGCAGTACTTC.